What follows are 19 T cell receptor beta chains derived from one specimen sequenced in a study of neurological immune-mediated disorders. TCRdb used MiXCR to reprocess the 5' RACE reads, holding one entry per CDR3 protein. The profile shows fewer than 20,000 distinct CDR3 sequences, 3.5% of them singletons. The source material was CD8+ T cells from blood. The receptors derive from a woman aged 40 to 55 in good health.

The table lists this clonotype with many counts. This chain uses TRBV20-1 with TRBJ2-5; 9 positions agree with TRBD2. The CDR3 is made up of 15 amino acids. In germline, CDR1 is DFQATT, CDR2 SNEGSKA (reference sequence). V was pared by 5 bases and J by 2 bases, with 9 bases of the junction left unmatched. In DNA, the CDR3 is TGCAGTGCTGTGCCGCTAGCGGGACTACAAGAGACCCAGTACTTC. It yields the protein CSAVPLAGLQETQYF.

In this sample, this clonotype turned up many times. The chain joins TRBV28 to TRBJ2-7; D is possibly TRBD1 or TRBD2 (6 bases each). From germline, CDR1 is MDHEN and CDR2 SYDVKM. The CDR3 is 13 amino acids. V was clipped by 6 bases and J by 1 base, with 10 bases between them. The CDR3 sequence: CASRTGRSYEQYF. The DNA for the CDR3 is TGTGCCAGCAGAACAGGGAGGTCCTACGAGCAGTACTTC.

This clonotype was seen at least ten times. The chain couples TRBV10-3 to TRBJ1-1; D is ambiguous. Germline V gene lookup returns CDR1 ENHRY and CDR2 SYGVKD. The CDR3 contains 12 residues. V was cut by 3 bases and J by 2 bases, with 4 bases left in between. CDR3 sequence: CAISDINTEAFF. The CDR3 DNA follows: TGTGCCATCAGTGACATTAACACTGAAGCTTTCTTT.

This clonotype was counted a few times. The chain couples TRBV18 to TRBJ2-1, with 10 bases fitting TRBD2. V lost 0 bases, J lost 6 bases, and 14 bases stayed unmatched. The CDR3 runs to 19 residues. Germline CDR1 is KGHSH and CDR2 is LQKENI. The CDR3, as DNA: TGTGCCAGCTCACCACCGGGTGAGAGGCTAGCGGGAGCAGTCAATGAGCAGTTCTTC. Protein sequence: CASSPPGERLAGAVNEQFF.

At least ten counts were recorded for this clonotype. The chain combines TRBV5-1 with TRBJ2-1, with D tentatively TRBD1 (5 bases). The germline V and J ends were trimmed by 0 bases and 4 bases, with 17 bases remaining between them. CDR1 is SGHRS, CDR2 YFSETQ, per germline. This CDR3 spans 17 amino acids. In DNA form, the CDR3 reads TGCGCCAGCAGCTTGGATGACGGGCAGGGCCTGTACAATGAGCAGTTCTTC. Encoded protein: CASSLDDGQGLYNEQFF.

The table lists this clonotype with many counts. The chain combines TRBV12-3 or TRBV12-4 with TRBJ2-4; no reliable D call. Trimming stripped 2 bases from V and 2 bases from J, with 13 bases between. The CDR3 loop spans 16 amino acids. The CDR3 sequence: CASSLIERQTKNIQYF. CDR3 nucleotide sequence: TGTGCCAGCAGTTTAATTGAGCGTCAAACCAAAAACATTCAGTACTTC.

This clonotype was recorded at least ten times. The genes are TRBV7-9 and TRBJ2-1, with D unclear. The CDR3 is 15 residues long. The V and J ends lost 3 bases and 0 bases respectively, with 9 bases between them. Germline V gene lookup returns CDR1 SEHNR and CDR2 FQNEAQ (reference sequence). This CDR3 reads CASSFIPSSYNEQFF. CDR3 bases: TGTGCCAGCAGCTTCATCCCGAGCTCCTACAATGAGCAGTTCTTC.

V is TRBV28 and J is TRBJ2-3, with a weak D call TRBD1 (6 bases). Trimming took 3 bases from V and 2 from J, leaving 15 bases between them. The germline CDR1 and CDR2 sequences are MDHEN and SYDVKM. The CDR3 totals 16 residues. CDR3 nucleotide sequence: TGTGCCAGCAGTTTCGGGACACCCTCGATCACAGATACGCAGTATTTT. Residues: CASSFGTPSITDTQYF. Complete variable domain (other parts from reference TRBV28 and TRBJ2-3): DVKVTQSSRYLVKRTGEKVFLECVQDMDHENMFWYRQDPGLGLRLIYFSYDVKMKEKGDIPEGYSVSREKKERFSLILESASTNQTSMYLCASSFGTPSITDTQYFGPGTRLTVL.

This clonotype was seen repeatedly, ten times or more. The CDR3 is CASRVGPSQGWYEQYF. The CDR3 DNA sequence: TGTGCCAGCAGAGTTGGGCCCTCACAGGGCTGGTACGAGCAGTACTTC. The J gene is TRBJ2-7, the V gene TRBV28, with D maybe TRBD1 (6 bases). The V gene lost 6 bases and the J gene lost 4 bases, with 22 bases spanning the gap. Germline V gives CDR1 MDHEN, CDR2 SYDVKM. The CDR3 has 16 residues.

This clonotype has at least ten counts. The rearrangement links TRBV5-1 to TRBJ1-1; 9 bases are shared with TRBD1. This CDR3 spans 15 amino acids. J gave up 4 bases and V 4 bases, and 8 bases lay outside the gene matches. The germline gives CDR1 SGHRS, CDR2 YFSETQ. The CDR3 region is CASSPVGQGATEAFF. As DNA, the CDR3 is TGCGCCAGCAGCCCCGTGGGACAGGGTGCCACTGAAGCTTTCTTT.

This clonotype was seen many times. Here the CDR3 reads CASSGSGTSGRSDTQYF. CDR3 nucleotides: TGCGCCAGCAGCGGATCCGGGACTAGCGGGAGGTCAGATACGCAGTATTTT. This chain joins TRBV5-1 and TRBJ2-3, with 15 positions matching TRBD2. Germline lookup yields CDR1 SGHRS and CDR2 YFSETQ. Trimming cost V 4 bases and J 4 bases; bases outside gene matches: 7. There are 17 residues in the CDR3.

This clonotype was counted at least ten times. The chain carries TRBV12-3 or TRBV12-4 and TRBJ2-4, with D perhaps given as TRBD1 or TRBD2 (5 bases each). This CDR3 spans 13 amino acids. V gave up 3 bases and J gave up 5 bases, with 8 bases separating them. The CDR3 DNA reads as TGTGCCAGCAGTTTGGGGGACCAAAACATTCAGTACTTC. Its protein is CASSLGDQNIQYF.

In its sample, this clonotype was seen many times. The chain uses TRBV7-9 and TRBJ2-3; 9 nucleotides align to TRBD2. Trimming at V came to 4 bases and at J to 10 bases, leaving 3 bases not matched to a gene. CDR1 and CDR2 from the germline V gene are SEHNR and FQNEAQ (reference sequence). The CDR3 loop spans 12 amino acids. Here the CDR3 reads CASSSTSGPQYF. The DNA of the CDR3 is TGTGCCAGCAGCTCTACTAGCGGGCCGCAGTATTTT.

This clonotype was recorded many times. V and J are TRBV12-3 or TRBV12-4 and TRBJ2-1; 12 bases are shared with TRBD2. V lost 6 bases and J lost 4; bases outside the gene matches: 7. The CDR3 loop spans 16 amino acids. This chain's CDR3 is CASSDTSGGLYNEQFF. CDR3 DNA sequence: TGTGCCAGCAGCGATACTAGCGGGGGGCTATACAATGAGCAGTTCTTC.

This clonotype was detected ten times or more. The V call is TRBV6-5, the J call TRBJ2-1; D possibly uses TRBD1 or TRBD2 (5 bases each). Germline CDR1 is MNHEY and CDR2 is SVGAGI. Trimming left V 0 bases short and J 8 bases short, with 11 bases between. CDR3 length: 14 residues. The CDR3 reads CASSYSKEGHEQFF. In DNA, the CDR3 is TGTGCCAGCAGTTACTCGAAAGAGGGGCATGAGCAGTTCTTC.

This clonotype was observed many times. V gene TRBV20-1 combines with J gene TRBJ2-1; D unclear. CDR1 and CDR2 from the germline V gene are DFQATT and SNEGSKA (reference sequence). Trimming took off 3 bases at V and 12 bases at J, with 21 bases between the two ends. This CDR3 contains 14 residues. The CDR3 reads CSASSLAIRWRQFF. In DNA, the CDR3 is TGCAGTGCTAGCAGCCTGGCCATCCGATGGCGGCAGTTCTTC.

This clonotype came up many times. The chain carries TRBV12-3 or TRBV12-4 and TRBJ2-7; D is undetermined. The CDR3 length is 13 residues. Trimming removed 1 base at V and 5 bases at J, with 9 bases between. This CDR3 reads CASSLGLADEQYF. CDR3 nucleotides: TGTGCCAGCAGTTTAGGTCTGGCGGACGAGCAGTACTTC.

This clonotype was seen repeatedly, ten times or more. The V call is TRBV28, the J call TRBJ2-1; D may be TRBD1 (6 bases). The CDR3 totals 16 residues. Trimming stripped 3 bases from V and 6 bases from J, with 18 bases between. In germline, CDR1 is MDHEN, CDR2 SYDVKM. CDR3 in amino acids: CASSFPLQGGGNEQFF. The CDR3 nucleotides are TGTGCCAGCAGTTTCCCCTTACAGGGTGGGGGCAATGAGCAGTTCTTC.

This clonotype has at least ten counts. The rearrangement uses TRBV20-1 and TRBJ1-4; a weak D match, TRBD1 (6 bases). V dropped 3 bases and J dropped 2 bases, with 16 bases sitting between them. The CDR3 has 16 residues. The V gene's germline CDR1 is DFQATT and CDR2 SNEGSKA (reference sequence). The CDR3 DNA follows: TGCAGTGCTAGGGTTTGGCAGGGGCGGACTAATGAAAAACTGTTTTTT. It translates to CSARVWQGRTNEKLFF.